These 17 T cell receptor beta chains were all obtained from the same sample, sequenced in a study of T cells after yellow fever vaccination. TCRdb itself ran the 5' RACE reads through MiXCR, one entry per CDR3 protein. The sample includes some 240,000 distinct CDR3 sequences, 3.2% seen only once; the top ten take 3.2%. This material consisted of CD4+ T cells sorted from PBMCs, taken 10 days after the yellow fever booster vaccination. These receptor sequences come from a man aged 18 to 30 who received the YFV17D yellow fever vaccine.

In its sample, this clonotype was seen many times. V usage is TRBV7-8 and J usage is TRBJ2-1; D possibly corresponds to TRBD2 (6 bases). Germline CDR1 SGHVS, CDR2 FQNEAQ. This CDR3 has 14 residues. Trimming took off 5 bases at V and 6 bases at J, with 14 bases between the two ends. As DNA, the CDR3 is TGTGCCAGCAGCCTCCGACTAGATCTCAATGAGCAGTTCTTC. Its translation: CASSLRLDLNEQFF.

There are many counts of this clonotype. The rearrangement joins TRBV29-1 to TRBJ2-7, with D unclear. The length of the CDR3 is 13 residues. The germline V and J ends were trimmed by 4 bases and 0 bases, with 10 bases remaining between them. The germline V gene has CDR1 SQVTM and CDR2 ANQGSEA. CDR3 sequence: CSVVWAYSYEQYV. Written as DNA, the CDR3 is TGCAGCGTTGTTTGGGCATACTCCTACGAGCAGTACGTC.

The V call is TRBV9, the J call TRBJ1-3; D is perhaps TRBD1 (5 bases). Germline V gene lookup returns CDR1 SGDLS and CDR2 YYNGEE. CDR3 size: 16 residues. The V end was cut by 4 bases, the J end by 0 bases, with 14 bases between. CDR3 in amino acids: CASSPIDSFSGNTIYF. The CDR3 DNA sequence: TGTGCCAGCAGCCCCATCGACAGCTTCTCTGGAAACACCATATATTTT.

V gene TRBV29-1 combines with J gene TRBJ2-5, with TRBD1 matching 12 bases. V lost 6 bases, J lost 5 bases, and 10 bases stayed unmatched. The CDR3 has 15 residues. Germline V gives CDR1 SQVTM, CDR2 ANQGSEA. The CDR3 loop reads CSVPPGQGAGETQYF. The CDR3 nucleotides read TGCAGCGTCCCACCGGGACAGGGGGCGGGTGAGACCCAGTACTTC.

This clonotype was seen repeatedly, ten times or more. J is TRBJ2-2 and V is TRBV6-5; D unresolved. Per germline, CDR1 MNHEY and CDR2 SVGAGI. CDR3 length: 13 amino acids. The V gene lost 7 bases and the J gene lost 2 bases, with 8 bases spanning the gap. The CDR3 bases are TGTGCCAGCATAAAGTCCAACACCGGGGAGCTGTTTTTT. Its protein product is CASIKSNTGELFF.

The sample holds many counts of this clonotype. The chain is built from TRBV5-1 and TRBJ2-1; D is possibly TRBD1 (5 bases). The CDR3 is 12 residues long. CDR1 SGHRS and CDR2 YFSETQ come from the germline V gene. Trimming cost V 2 bases and J 9 bases, with 9 bases left between them. The chain's CDR3 is CASSFQGPEQFF. The CDR3, as DNA: TGCGCCAGCAGCTTCCAGGGTCCTGAGCAGTTCTTC.

This clonotype was counted a few times. V is TRBV7-2 and J is TRBJ1-4; D uncertain. This CDR3 has 14 residues. The germline V and J ends were trimmed by 4 bases and 16 bases, with 22 bases remaining between them. Germline V gene sequence: CDR1 SGHTA, CDR2 FQGNSA. CDR3 in DNA: TGTGCCAGCAGCTCGCAAGGGCCCGGCGGAGGTTGGTTTTTT. Its protein product is CASSSQGPGGGWFF. Full variable domain (remainder filled in from reference TRBV7-2 and TRBJ1-4): GAGVSQSPSNKVTEKGKDVELRCDPISGHTALYWYRQSLGQGLEFLIYFQGNSAPDKSGLPSDRFSAERTGGSVSTLTIQRTQQEDSAVYLCASSSQGPGGGWFFGSGTQLSVL.

This clonotype showed up many times. The chain uses TRBV5-1 and TRBJ2-1; either TRBD1 or TRBD2 may fit D (5 bases each). The germline gives CDR1 SGHRS, CDR2 YFSETQ. This CDR3 has 16 residues. V was cut by 2 bases and J by 5 bases, with 17 bases left in between. The CDR3 region is CASSFTSGTLNNEQFF. The CDR3 nucleotides read TGCGCCAGCAGCTTTACTTCCGGGACGCTCAACAATGAGCAGTTCTTC.

This clonotype has just one count. This chain joins TRBV6-6 and TRBJ2-4, with D possibly TRBD2 on 6 matching bases. The CDR3 length is 15 residues. The germline V gene has CDR1 MNHNY and CDR2 SVGAGI (reference sequence). Trimming took off 4 bases at V and 7 bases at J, with 17 bases between the two ends. The CDR3 sequence is CASSSIGGRDNIQYF. In DNA form, the CDR3 reads TGTGCCAGCAGTTCCATCGGGGGTAGGGATAACATTCAGTACTTC.

The chain joins TRBV5-1 to TRBJ2-5, with a weak D call TRBD1 (5 bases). V was pared by 0 bases and J by 7 bases, with 22 bases between. In germline, CDR1 is SGHRS, CDR2 YFSETQ. The CDR3 runs 17 residues. The CDR3 coding sequence is TGCGCCAGCAGCTTGGCTATGACAGCCCTTGCTGAAGGGACCCAGTACTTC. Amino acids: CASSLAMTALAEGTQYF.

This clonotype occurred a few times. The V gene is TRBV7-2, the J gene TRBJ2-1, with D maybe TRBD1 (5 bases). Germline V gene lookup returns CDR1 SGHTA and CDR2 FQGNSA. The CDR3 runs to 11 residues. V lost 2 bases, J lost 12 bases, and 8 bases lay in between. The CDR3, as DNA: TGTGCCAGCAGCTTACAGGGTGGGCAGTTCTTC. Translated, it gives CASSLQGGQFF. The complete variable domain, with remaining parts taken from reference TRBV7-2 and TRBJ2-1, reads GAGVSQSPSNKVTEKGKDVELRCDPISGHTALYWYRQSLGQGLEFLIYFQGNSAPDKSGLPSDRFSAERTGGSVSTLTIQRTQQEDSAVYLCASSLQGGQFFGPGTRLTVL.

The chain is built from TRBV11-2 and TRBJ1-4; 8 bases fit TRBD1. The ends lost 2 bases at V and 10 bases at J; junction bases unmatched: 3. CDR3 length: 13 residues. The germline V gene encodes CDR1 SGHAT and CDR2 FQNNGV. The CDR3 DNA sequence: TGTGCCAGCAGCTTAACAGGGGGGGGAAAACTGTTTTTT. It encodes CASSLTGGGKLFF.

This clonotype appeared many times. The rearrangement links TRBV7-3 to TRBJ2-2; 9 bases fit TRBD2. The CDR3 is 16 residues long. CDR1 and CDR2 (germline): SGHTA, FQGTGA. The trim removed 5 bases at V and 5 bases at J, leaving 9 bases unmatched. CDR3 bases: TGTGCCAGCAGCCCCGCGGCTAGCGGGGAAACCGGGGAGCTGTTTTTT. It yields the protein CASSPAASGETGELFF. Looking up the rest from reference TRBV7-3 and TRBJ2-2 gives the full variable domain: GAGVSQTPSNKVTEKGKYVELRCDPISGHTALYWYRQSLGQGPEFLIYFQGTGAADDSGLPNDRFFAVRPEGSVSTLKIQRTERGDSAVYLCASSPAASGETGELFFGEGSRLTVL.

This clonotype was detected ten times or more. This rearrangement joins TRBV14 to TRBJ1-6, with a weak D call TRBD1 (6 bases). The CDR3 loop spans 15 amino acids. Germline V gene sequence: CDR1 SGHDN, CDR2 FVKESK. V was clipped by 4 bases and J by 6 bases, with 13 bases between them. As DNA, the CDR3 is TGTGCCAGCAGCCCGAGACAGGCCTTTAATTCACCCCTCCACTTT. Translated: CASSPRQAFNSPLHF. The entire variable domain, with the rest obtained from reference TRBV14 and TRBJ1-6, is as follows: EAGVTQFPSHSVIEKGQTVTLRCDPISGHDNLYWYRRVMGKEIKFLLHFVKESKQDESGMPNNRFLAERTGGTYSTLKVQPAELEDSGVYFCASSPRQAFNSPLHFGNGTRLTVT.

This chain connects TRBV5-4 to TRBJ1-2; D call uncertain. CDR3 length: 14 residues. The germline CDR1 and CDR2 sequences are SGHNT and YYREEE (reference sequence). V lost 2 bases, J lost 7 bases, and 15 bases lay in between. The CDR3 here is CASSFPGGVPGYTF. The DNA for the CDR3 is TGTGCCAGCAGCTTCCCCGGTGGGGTTCCTGGCTACACCTTC.

This clonotype was recorded many times. CDR3 loop: CASSESELAGGRVEQFF. The CDR3 bases are TGTGCCAGCAGTGAATCGGAACTAGCGGGGGGCCGTGTTGAGCAGTTCTTC. This chain uses TRBV2 with TRBJ2-1, with 12 bases fitting TRBD2. This CDR3 spans 17 amino acids. V gave up 2 bases and J gave up 9 bases; unmatched junction bases: 11. Germline CDR1 reads SNHLY; CDR2 reads FYNNEI. The full variable domain, its missing parts supplied by reference TRBV2 and TRBJ2-1, is EPEVTQTPSHQVTQMGQEVILRCVPISNHLYFYWYRQILGQKVEFLVSFYNNEISEKSEIFDDQFSVERPDGSNFTLKIRSTKLEDSAMYFCASSESELAGGRVEQFFGPGTRLTVL.

The V and J genes are TRBV4-3 and TRBJ1-5; 7 nucleotides align to TRBD1. J was trimmed by 7 bases and V by 3 bases; bases with no gene match: 6. The CDR3 consists of 14 residues. From germline, CDR1 is LGHNA and CDR2 YSLEER. CDR3 DNA sequence: TGCGCCAGCAGCCAGACTGACAGGGACCAGCCCCAGCATTTT. This sequence encodes CASSQTDRDQPQHF.